The 9 T cell receptor beta chains given below trace back to one sample, sequenced in a study of T cells in Graves' hyperthyroidism and ophthalmopathy. TCR beta CDR3 regions were amplified from RNA. Initially, a first-round RT-PCR of the TCR CDR3 employed the HTBI primer set. TCRdb redid the calling of the multiplex PCR reads with MiXCR, one entry per CDR3 protein. Here the sample spans 400,000 to 500,000 distinct CDR3 sequences, roughly 14% being singletons. The specimen sequenced was blood. Source of these receptors: a man younger than 35 with Graves' ophthalmopathy.

About this clonotype: This may come from a read error, since a much larger clone is one base off. The rearrangement links TRBV5-1 to TRBJ2-7, with 8 bases matching TRBD1. The CDR3 length is 14 residues. Per the germline V gene, CDR1 is SGHRS and CDR2 is YFSETQ. V gave up 0 bases and J gave up 6 bases; unmatched junction bases: 5. The CDR3 coding sequence is TGCGCCAGCAGCTTGGGGACAGGGTCGGGCGAGCAGTACTTC. Its protein product is CASSLGTGSGEQYF.

This clonotype showed up many times. This sequence joins TRBV2 and TRBJ2-3; D is possibly TRBD2 (6 bases). The CDR3 runs 15 residues. Germline assignment: CDR1 SNHLY and CDR2 FYNNEI. V lost 3 bases and J lost 2, with 12 bases in between. The DNA for the CDR3 is TGTGCCAGCAGTGACCCGGGGGTGGACACAGATACGCAGTATTTT. Translation: CASSDPGVDTDTQYF.

This clonotype was counted many times. The V call is TRBV27, the J call TRBJ2-7, with D possibly matching TRBD2 (5 bases). This CDR3 contains 16 residues. Germline V gene data show CDR1 as MNHEY and CDR2 as SMNVEV (reference sequence). Trimming shortened V by 5 bases and J by 0 bases, and 17 bases separated the two germline ends. CDR3 bases: TGTGCCAGCAGTCCGGCGGACGGGAAGAGCTCCTACGAGCAGTACTTC. Translated: CASSPADGKSSYEQYF.

This clonotype showed up many times. The J gene is TRBJ1-3, the V gene TRBV6-2 or TRBV6-3; no firm D call. CDR3 length: 13 amino acids. Germline V lookup: CDR1 MNHEY, CDR2 SVGEGT. Trimming stripped 0 bases from V and 4 bases from J, with 4 bases between. The CDR3 DNA is TGTGCCAGCAGTTACTCGAGCGGAAACACCATATATTTT. Translation gives CASSYSSGNTIYF.

The gene calls are TRBV5-1 and TRBJ2-1; the match to TRBD2 covers 7 bases. With 2 bases clipped from V and 0 bases from J, the junction kept 14 bases outside the gene matches. CDR3 length: 19 residues. Germline V gene data show CDR1 as SGHRS and CDR2 as YFSETQ. The CDR3: CASSFTLSVPGGSYNEQFF. In DNA, the CDR3 is TGCGCCAGCAGCTTTACCCTTTCCGTTCCGGGAGGCTCCTACAATGAGCAGTTCTTC.

At least ten counts were recorded for this clonotype. The rearrangement uses TRBV3-1 and TRBJ2-3, with TRBD2 matching over 11 bases. Per germline, CDR1 LGHDT and CDR2 YNNKEL (reference sequence). CDR3 size: 15 residues. V was clipped by 4 bases and J by 5 bases; unmatched bases: 5. CDR3 loop: CASSPASGGIDTQYF. The CDR3 nucleotides are TGTGCCAGCAGCCCCGCTAGCGGGGGGATAGATACGCAGTATTTT.

This clonotype was observed a few times. The rearrangement links TRBV10-1 to TRBJ2-1, with a weak D call TRBD2 (6 bases). Germline CDR1 is WNHNN and CDR2 is SYGVQD (reference sequence). This CDR3 has 16 amino acids. The germline V and J ends were trimmed by 4 bases and 3 bases, with 16 bases remaining between them. The CDR3 coding sequence is TGCGCCAGCAGTGTTCAAACGGGAGCACTCTACAATGAGCAGTTCTTC. Translation gives CASSVQTGALYNEQFF.

This clonotype was picked up many times. The genes are TRBV7-9 and TRBJ1-3; D not certain. The V end lost 0 bases, the J end lost 2 bases, and 8 bases lay between the germline ends. This CDR3 region has 15 residues. In germline, CDR1 is SEHNR, CDR2 FQNEAQ (reference sequence). The CDR3 nucleotides are TGTGCCAGCAGCTTAGCGCGTGCAACTGGAAACACCATATATTTT. Protein sequence: CASSLARATGNTIYF.

This clonotype was seen a few times. The chain has TRBV5-1 and TRBJ2-1; no clear D. CDR1 and CDR2 (germline): SGHRS, YFSETQ. The CDR3 has 18 amino acids. Between the trimmed V and J ends, which lost 1 base and 0 bases, there was a span of 17 bases. CDR3 nucleotides: TGCGCCAGCAGCTTGCCGGGTCCTTCCACAAGCTCCTACAATGAGCAGTTCTTC. This codes for CASSLPGPSTSSYNEQFF.